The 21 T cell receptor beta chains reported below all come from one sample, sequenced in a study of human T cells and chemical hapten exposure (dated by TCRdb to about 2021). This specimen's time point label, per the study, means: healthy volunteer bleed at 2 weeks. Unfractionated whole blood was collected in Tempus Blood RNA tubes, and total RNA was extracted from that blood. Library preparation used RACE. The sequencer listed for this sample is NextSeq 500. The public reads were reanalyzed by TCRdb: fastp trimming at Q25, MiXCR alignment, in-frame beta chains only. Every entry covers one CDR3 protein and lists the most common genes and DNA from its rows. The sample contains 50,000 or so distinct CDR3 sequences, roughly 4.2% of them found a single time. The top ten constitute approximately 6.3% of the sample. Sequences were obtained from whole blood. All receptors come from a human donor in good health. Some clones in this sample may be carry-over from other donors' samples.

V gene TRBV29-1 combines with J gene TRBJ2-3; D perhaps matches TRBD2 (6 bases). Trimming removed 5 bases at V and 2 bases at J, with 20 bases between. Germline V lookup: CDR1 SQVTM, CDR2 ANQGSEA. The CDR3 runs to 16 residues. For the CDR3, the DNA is TGCAGCGTTCCGTTCGTCGGGAGTAGTAACACAGATACGCAGTATTTT. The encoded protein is CSVPFVGSSNTDTQYF.

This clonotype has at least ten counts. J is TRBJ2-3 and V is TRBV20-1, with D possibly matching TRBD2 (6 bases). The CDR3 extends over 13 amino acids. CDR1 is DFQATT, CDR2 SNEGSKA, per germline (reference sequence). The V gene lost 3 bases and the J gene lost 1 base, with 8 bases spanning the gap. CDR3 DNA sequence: TGCAGTGCTAGCTGGGGGGGCACAGATACGCAGTATTTT. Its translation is CSASWGGTDTQYF.

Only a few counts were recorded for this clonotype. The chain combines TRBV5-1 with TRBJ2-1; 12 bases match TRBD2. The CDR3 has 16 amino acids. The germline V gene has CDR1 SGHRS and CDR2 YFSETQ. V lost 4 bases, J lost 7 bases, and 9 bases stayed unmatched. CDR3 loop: CASSALLAGGPNEQFF. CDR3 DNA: TGCGCCAGCAGCGCCCTTCTAGCGGGAGGGCCTAATGAGCAGTTCTTC.

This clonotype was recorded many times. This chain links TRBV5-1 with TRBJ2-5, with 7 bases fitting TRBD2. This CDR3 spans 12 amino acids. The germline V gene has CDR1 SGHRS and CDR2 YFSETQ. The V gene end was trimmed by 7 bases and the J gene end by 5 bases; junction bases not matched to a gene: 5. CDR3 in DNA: TGCGCCAGCGCTGCTAGCGGTGAGACCCAGTACTTC. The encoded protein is CASAASGETQYF.

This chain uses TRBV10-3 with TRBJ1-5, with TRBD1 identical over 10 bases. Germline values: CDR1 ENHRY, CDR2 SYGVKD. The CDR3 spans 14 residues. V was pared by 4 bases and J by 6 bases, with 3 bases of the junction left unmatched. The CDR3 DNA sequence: TGTGCCATCAGTGGGACAGGGGGAAGTCAGCCCCAGCATTTT. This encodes CAISGTGGSQPQHF.

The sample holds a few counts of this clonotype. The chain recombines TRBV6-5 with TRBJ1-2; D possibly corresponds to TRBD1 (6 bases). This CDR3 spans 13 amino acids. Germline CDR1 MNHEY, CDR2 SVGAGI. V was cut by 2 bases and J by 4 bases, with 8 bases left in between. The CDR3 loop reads CASSYGQRYGYTF. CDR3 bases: TGTGCCAGCAGTTACGGACAGCGCTATGGCTACACCTTC.

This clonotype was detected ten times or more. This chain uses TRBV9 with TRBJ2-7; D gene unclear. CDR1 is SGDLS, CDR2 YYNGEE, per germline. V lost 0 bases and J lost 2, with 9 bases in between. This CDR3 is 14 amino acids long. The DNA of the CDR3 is TGTGCCAGCAGCGTAGTGCCAGGTACCTACGAGCAGTACTTC. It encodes CASSVVPGTYEQYF. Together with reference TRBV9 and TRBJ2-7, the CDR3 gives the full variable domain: DSGVTQTPKHLITATGQRVTLRCSPRSGDLSVYWYQQSLDQGLQFLIQYYNGEERAKGNILERFSAQQFPDLHSELNLSSLELGDSALYFCASSVVPGTYEQYFGPGTRLTVT.

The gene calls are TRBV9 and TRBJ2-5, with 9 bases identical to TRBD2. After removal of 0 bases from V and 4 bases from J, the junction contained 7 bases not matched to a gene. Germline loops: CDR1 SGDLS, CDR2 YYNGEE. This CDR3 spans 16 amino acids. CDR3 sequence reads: CASSVVGGRGTETQYF. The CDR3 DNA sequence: TGTGCCAGCAGCGTAGTGGGCGGGAGGGGGACAGAGACCCAGTACTTC.

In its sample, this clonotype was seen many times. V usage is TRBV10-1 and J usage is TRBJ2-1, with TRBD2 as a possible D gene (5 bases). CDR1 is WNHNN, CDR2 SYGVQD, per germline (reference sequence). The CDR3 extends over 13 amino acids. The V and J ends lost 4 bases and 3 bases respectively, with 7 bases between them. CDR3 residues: CASSADFYNEQFF. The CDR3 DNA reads TGCGCCAGCAGTGCGGACTTCTACAATGAGCAGTTCTTC.

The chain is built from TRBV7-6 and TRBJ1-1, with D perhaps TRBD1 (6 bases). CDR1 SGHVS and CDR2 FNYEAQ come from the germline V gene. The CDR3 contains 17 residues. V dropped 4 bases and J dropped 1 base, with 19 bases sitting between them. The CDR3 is CASSSDIRQDRNTEAFF. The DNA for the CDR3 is TGTGCCAGCAGCTCCGACATCCGACAGGACAGGAACACTGAAGCTTTCTTT.

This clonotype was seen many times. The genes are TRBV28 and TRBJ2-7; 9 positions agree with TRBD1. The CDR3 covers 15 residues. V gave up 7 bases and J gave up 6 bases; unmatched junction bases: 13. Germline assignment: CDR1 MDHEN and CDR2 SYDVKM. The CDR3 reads CASTPRGTGSVEQYF. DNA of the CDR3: TGTGCCAGCACCCCCCGGGGGACAGGGTCCGTCGAGCAGTACTTC.

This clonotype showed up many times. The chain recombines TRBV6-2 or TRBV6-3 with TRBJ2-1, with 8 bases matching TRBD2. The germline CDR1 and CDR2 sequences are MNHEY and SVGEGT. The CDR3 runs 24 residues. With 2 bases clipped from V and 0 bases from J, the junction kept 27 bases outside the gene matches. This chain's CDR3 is CASSYPLPGPDFLAGVSSYNEQFF. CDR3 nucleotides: TGTGCCAGCAGTTACCCCCTACCAGGTCCCGACTTCCTAGCGGGCGTGAGCTCCTACAATGAGCAGTTCTTC.

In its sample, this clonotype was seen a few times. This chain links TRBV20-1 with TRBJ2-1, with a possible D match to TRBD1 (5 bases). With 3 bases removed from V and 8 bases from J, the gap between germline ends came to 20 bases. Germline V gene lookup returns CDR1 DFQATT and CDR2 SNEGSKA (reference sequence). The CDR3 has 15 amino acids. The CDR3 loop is CSASERGSTLYEQFF. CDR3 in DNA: TGCAGTGCTAGCGAAAGGGGAAGTACCCTCTATGAGCAGTTCTTC.

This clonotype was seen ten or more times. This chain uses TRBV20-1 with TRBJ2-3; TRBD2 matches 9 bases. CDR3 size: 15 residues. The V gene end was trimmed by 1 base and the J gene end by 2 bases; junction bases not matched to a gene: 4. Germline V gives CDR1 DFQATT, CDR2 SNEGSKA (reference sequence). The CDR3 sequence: CSARVVAGVTDTQYF. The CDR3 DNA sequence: TGCAGTGCTAGAGTTGTAGCGGGAGTCACAGATACGCAGTATTTT.

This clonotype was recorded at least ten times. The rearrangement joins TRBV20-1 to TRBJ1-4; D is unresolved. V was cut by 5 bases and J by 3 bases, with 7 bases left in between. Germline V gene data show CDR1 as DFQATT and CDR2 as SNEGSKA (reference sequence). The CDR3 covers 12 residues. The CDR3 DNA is TGCAGTGCTCCGGGCCCTAATGAAAAACTGTTTTTT. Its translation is CSAPGPNEKLFF.

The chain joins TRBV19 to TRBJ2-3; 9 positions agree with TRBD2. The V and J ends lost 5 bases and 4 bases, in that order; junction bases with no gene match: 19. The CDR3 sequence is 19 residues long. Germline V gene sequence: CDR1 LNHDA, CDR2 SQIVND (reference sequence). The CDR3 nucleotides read TGTGCCAGTAGTCCTTTGCGGGCTAGCGGGAAGGAGTCTCCAGATACGCAGTATTTT. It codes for CASSPLRASGKESPDTQYF.

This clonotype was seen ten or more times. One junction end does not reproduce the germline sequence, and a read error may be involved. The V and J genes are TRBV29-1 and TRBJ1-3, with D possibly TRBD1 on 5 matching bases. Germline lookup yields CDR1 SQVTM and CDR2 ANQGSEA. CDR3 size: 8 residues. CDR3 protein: CSSDSLPF. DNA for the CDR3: TGCAGCAGTGACAGTCTCCCATTT.

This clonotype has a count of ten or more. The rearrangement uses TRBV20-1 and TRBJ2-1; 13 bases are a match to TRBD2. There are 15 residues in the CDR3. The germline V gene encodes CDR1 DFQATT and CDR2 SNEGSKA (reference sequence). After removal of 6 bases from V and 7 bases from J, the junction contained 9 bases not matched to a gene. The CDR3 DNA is TGCAGTGCCCAGAGTAAGGGACTAGCGGGAAATGAGCAGTTCTTC. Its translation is CSAQSKGLAGNEQFF.

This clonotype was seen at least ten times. The CDR3 protein is CSARDERKVGRHEQYF. CDR3 coding DNA: TGCAGTGCTAGAGACGAACGTAAGGTGGGGCGCCACGAGCAGTACTTC. The chain is built from TRBV20-1 and TRBJ2-7, with D possibly matching TRBD1 (5 bases). Trimming pared 0 bases from V and 5 bases from J, leaving 20 bases between. The germline gives CDR1 DFQATT, CDR2 SNEGSKA (reference sequence). The CDR3 runs 16 residues.

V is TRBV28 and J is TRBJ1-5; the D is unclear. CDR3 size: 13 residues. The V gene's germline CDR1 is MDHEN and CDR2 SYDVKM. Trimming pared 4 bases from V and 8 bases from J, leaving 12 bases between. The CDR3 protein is CASSSQRDKPQHF. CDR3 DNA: TGTGCCAGCAGTTCCCAGAGGGATAAGCCCCAGCATTTT.

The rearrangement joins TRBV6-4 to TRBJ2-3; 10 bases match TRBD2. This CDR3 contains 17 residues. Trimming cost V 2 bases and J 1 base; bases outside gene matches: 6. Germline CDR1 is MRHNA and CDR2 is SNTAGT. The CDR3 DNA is TGTGCCAGCAGTGACGGCCCTAGCGGGAGCGGCACAGATACGCAGTATTTT. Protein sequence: CASSDGPSGSGTDTQYF.